This T cell receptor (beta chain) originates from a study of patients and donors after allogeneic stem cell transplantation. Germline V CDR1 and CDR2: SGHKS, YYEKEE (reference sequence). The length of the CDR3 is 15 residues. Between the trimmed V and J ends, which lost 4 bases and 4 bases, there was a span of 15 bases. MiXCR, run by TCRdb on the RT-PCR reads, gives a single entry per CDR3 protein. The top ten clones hold around 6% of a sample with more than 850,000 distinct CDR3 sequences, roughly 18% of them seen once. The rearrangement uses TRBV5-5 and TRBJ2-1; D is possibly TRBD1 or TRBD2 (6 bases each). The sequenced sample consisted of blood, either unsorted or a sorted T cell fraction (not recorded which). The receptor was derived from a human donor who was either an allogeneic HSCT recipient or a stem cell or donor lymphocyte infusion donor (not recorded which). It is not recorded whose cells these are; they may come from a transplant donor. The DNA for the CDR3 is TGTGCCAGCAGCCCCCATGGGGGGCTATACAATGAGCAGTTCTTC. It translates to CASSPHGGLYNEQFF.